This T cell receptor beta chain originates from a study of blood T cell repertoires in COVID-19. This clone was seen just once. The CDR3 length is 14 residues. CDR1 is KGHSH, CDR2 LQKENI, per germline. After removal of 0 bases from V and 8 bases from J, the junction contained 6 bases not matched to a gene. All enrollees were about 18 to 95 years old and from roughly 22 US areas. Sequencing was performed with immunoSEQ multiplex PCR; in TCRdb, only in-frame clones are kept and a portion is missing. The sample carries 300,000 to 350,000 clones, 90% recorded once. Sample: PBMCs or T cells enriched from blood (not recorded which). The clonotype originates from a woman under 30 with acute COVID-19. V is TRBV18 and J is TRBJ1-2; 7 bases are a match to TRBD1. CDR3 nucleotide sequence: TGTGCCAGCTCACCACCCGACAGGGTGGAGGGCTACACCTTC. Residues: CASSPPDRVEGYTF.